This T cell receptor (beta chain) was captured in a study of T-cell memory formation after mild COVID-19. Findings and caveats of the study: There was no confirmation that second-wave clones peaking on day 37 were SARS-CoV-2 specific. CM and EM subsets held most contracting CD4+ clones; EMRA held CD8+ ones.

Turning to this clonotype: As yet, its antigen is unknown.

TCRdb used MiXCR to reprocess the 5' RACE reads, holding one entry per CDR3 protein. The profile shows under 600,000 distinct CDR3 sequences, about a fifth of them singletons. The material sequenced was PBMCs or a T cell subset sorted from them (not recorded which). This receptor was taken from an adult woman who had mild COVID-19 (a few samples of this study predate the infection). Cell type and time point are not known.

CDR3 DNA sequence: TGTGCCAGCTCAGTAAGGTTCGGCAGGGCGGACACTGAAGCTTTCTTT. Amino acids: CASSVRFGRADTEAFF. This rearrangement joins TRBV18 to TRBJ1-1, with D possibly being TRBD1 (5 bases). V lost 5 bases to trimming and J lost 3 bases, with 19 bases between them. The CDR3 contains 16 residues. Per germline, CDR1 KGHSH and CDR2 LQKENI.